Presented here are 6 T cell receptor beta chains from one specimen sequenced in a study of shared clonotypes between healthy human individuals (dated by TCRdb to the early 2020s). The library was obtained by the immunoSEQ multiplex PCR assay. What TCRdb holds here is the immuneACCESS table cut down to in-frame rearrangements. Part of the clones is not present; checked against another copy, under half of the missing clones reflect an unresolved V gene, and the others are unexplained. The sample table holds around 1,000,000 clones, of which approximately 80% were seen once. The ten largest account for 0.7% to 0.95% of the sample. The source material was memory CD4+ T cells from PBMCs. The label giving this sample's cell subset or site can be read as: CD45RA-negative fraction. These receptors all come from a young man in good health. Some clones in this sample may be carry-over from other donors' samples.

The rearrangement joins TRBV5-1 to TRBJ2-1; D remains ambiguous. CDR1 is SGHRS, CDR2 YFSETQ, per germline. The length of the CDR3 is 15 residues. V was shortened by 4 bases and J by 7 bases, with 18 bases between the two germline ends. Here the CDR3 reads CASSLTVTTLNEQFF. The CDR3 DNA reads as TGCGCCAGCAGCCTCACGGTCACTACTCTTAATGAGCAGTTCTTC.

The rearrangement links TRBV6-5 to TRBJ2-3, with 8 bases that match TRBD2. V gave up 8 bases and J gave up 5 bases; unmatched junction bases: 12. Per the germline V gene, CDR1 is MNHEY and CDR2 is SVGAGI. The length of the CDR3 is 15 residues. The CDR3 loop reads CASCPRAGVRDTQYF. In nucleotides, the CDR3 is TGTGCCAGCTGTCCGCGAGCGGGAGTTCGAGATACGCAGTATTTT.

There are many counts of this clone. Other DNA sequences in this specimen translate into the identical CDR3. CDR3 nucleotides: TGCGCCAGCAGCTCAACCTACGAGCAGTACTTC. Translating it yields CASSSTYEQYF. The chain joins TRBV5-1 to TRBJ2-7, with D hard to call. Looked up from germline, CDR1 is SGHRS and CDR2 is YFSETQ. Trimming removed 3 bases from V and 2 bases from J, with 3 bases in between. The CDR3 has 11 amino acids.

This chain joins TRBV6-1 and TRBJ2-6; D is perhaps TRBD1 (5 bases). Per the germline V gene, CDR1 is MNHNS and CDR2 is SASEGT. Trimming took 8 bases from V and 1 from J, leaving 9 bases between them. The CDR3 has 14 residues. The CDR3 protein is CASGASSGANVLTF. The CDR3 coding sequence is TGTGCCAGCGGGGCTTCGTCTGGGGCCAACGTCCTGACTTTC.

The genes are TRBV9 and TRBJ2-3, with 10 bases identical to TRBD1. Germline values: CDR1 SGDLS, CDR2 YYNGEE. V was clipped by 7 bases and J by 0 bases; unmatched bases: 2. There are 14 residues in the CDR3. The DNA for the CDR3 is TGTGCCAGCGGGACAGGGGATAGCACAGATACGCAGTATTTT. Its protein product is CASGTGDSTDTQYF.

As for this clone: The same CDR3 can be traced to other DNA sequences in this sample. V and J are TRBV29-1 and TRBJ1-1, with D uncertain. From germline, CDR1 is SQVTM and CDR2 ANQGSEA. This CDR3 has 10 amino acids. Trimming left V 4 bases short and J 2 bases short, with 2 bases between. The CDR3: CSVGNTEAFF. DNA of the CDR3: TGCAGCGTTGGCAACACTGAAGCTTTCTTT.